This passage covers 21 T cell receptor beta chains from one sample sequenced in a study of Tregs in tolerant kidney transplant recipients. Repertoires were generated with immunoSEQ multiplex PCR, while TCRdb's copy carries only in-frame clones and drops some. The table records 4,000 or so clones, 55% to 60% of them present only once. These receptors' antigens are unknown. Sequencing was done on a sample of CD8+ T cells from blood cultured with allogeneic cells. The source is a human donor in good health.

The CDR3 nucleotides are TGTGCCAGCAGTTACGACACCGGCTATGGCTACACCTTC. Its translation is CASSYDTGYGYTF. J is TRBJ1-2 and V is TRBV6-5; D gene unclear. Germline V gene lookup returns CDR1 MNHEY and CDR2 SVGAGI. Trimming pared 2 bases from V and 4 bases from J, leaving 8 bases between. The CDR3 spans 13 residues.

The chain employs TRBV6-6 and TRBJ1-5, with no clear D. CDR3 size: 13 residues. The V end lost 1 base, the J end lost 5 bases, and 6 bases lay between the germline ends. From germline, CDR1 is MNHNY and CDR2 SVGAGI (reference sequence). CDR3 bases: TGTGCCAGCAGTTACTTGTTTGATCAGCCCCAGCATTTT. This translates into CASSYLFDQPQHF.

The sample holds a few counts of this clone. J is TRBJ2-7 and V is TRBV7-9; TRBD1 is a possible D gene (6 bases). The germline CDR1 and CDR2 sequences are SEHNR and FQNEAQ (reference sequence). Trimming took 7 bases from V and 5 from J, leaving 15 bases between them. CDR3 length: 13 residues. CDR3: CASITAGDHEQYF. Here the CDR3 DNA reads TGTGCCAGCATCACGGCAGGGGACCACGAGCAGTACTTC.

V gene TRBV14 combines with J gene TRBJ1-1, with 11 nucleotides matching TRBD1. Per the germline V gene, CDR1 is SGHDN and CDR2 is FVKESK. The CDR3 sequence is 14 residues long. With 5 bases clipped from V and 7 bases from J, the junction kept 6 bases outside the gene matches. As DNA, the CDR3 is TGTGCCAGCAGCTATGGGACAGGGGGGCTTGAAGCTTTCTTT. Its translation: CASSYGTGGLEAFF.

The V gene is TRBV27, the J gene TRBJ2-2; perhaps TRBD1 as D (6 bases). Germline CDR1 reads MNHEY; CDR2 reads SMNVEV (reference sequence). V shed 6 bases and J shed 2 bases, with 13 bases lying between them. CDR3 length: 15 residues. This chain's CDR3 is CASRVGDTNTGELFF. CDR3 coding DNA: TGTGCCAGCAGGGTAGGGGACACTAACACCGGGGAGCTGTTTTTT.

This clone was counted a few times. The J gene is TRBJ1-5, the V gene TRBV27, with D unresolved. The V end lost 3 bases, the J end lost 6 bases, and 9 bases lay between the germline ends. This CDR3 contains 13 residues. Germline CDR1 MNHEY, CDR2 SMNVEV (reference sequence). This CDR3 reads CASSLGWAQPQHF. DNA for the CDR3: TGTGCCAGCAGTTTGGGATGGGCTCAGCCCCAGCATTTT.

The chain has TRBV6-5 and TRBJ2-7, with a weak D call TRBD2 (5 bases). The germline V and J ends were trimmed by 6 bases and 2 bases, with 11 bases remaining between them. Per germline, CDR1 MNHEY and CDR2 SVGAGI. This CDR3 is built from 13 residues. The CDR3 sequence is CASSLDGTYEQYF. In DNA form, the CDR3 reads TGTGCCAGCAGCTTGGACGGGACCTACGAGCAGTACTTC.

This clone was seen a handful of times. This rearrangement joins TRBV11-2 to TRBJ2-1; 13 bases are shared with TRBD2. Losses at the gene ends were 5 bases for V and 7 bases for J; bases not matched to a gene: 8. Germline CDR1 is SGHAT and CDR2 is FQNNGV. The CDR3 loop spans 16 amino acids. The DNA of the CDR3 is TGTGCCAGCAGCCTCGAACTAGCGGGGGGGCAGAATGAGCAGTTCTTC. As protein: CASSLELAGGQNEQFF.

V gene TRBV6-5 combines with J gene TRBJ2-7; no clear D gene. This CDR3 has 13 amino acids. V lost 8 bases and J 6 bases, leaving 17 bases between the germline ends. CDR1 is MNHEY, CDR2 SVGAGI, per germline. CDR3 amino acids: CASGVSLSGEQYF. The CDR3 coding sequence is TGTGCCAGCGGCGTTTCCCTTTCCGGCGAGCAGTACTTC.

This sequence joins TRBV19 and TRBJ2-7, with TRBD1 identical over 10 bases. This CDR3 has 14 amino acids. V was clipped by 6 bases and J by 3 bases; unmatched bases: 5. The V gene's germline CDR1 is LNHDA and CDR2 SQIVND (reference sequence). CDR3 amino acids: CASSPGTGDYEQYF. The CDR3 nucleotides read TGTGCCAGTAGCCCCGGGACAGGGGACTACGAGCAGTACTTC.

CDR3 in DNA: TGTGCCAGCAGCTGGGGGACTTCAGTATACGAGCAGTACTTC. Amino acids: CASSWGTSVYEQYF. The rearrangement joins TRBV7-2 to TRBJ2-7; a weak D match, TRBD2 (6 bases). Trimming pared 4 bases from V and 4 bases from J, leaving 14 bases between. There are 14 residues in the CDR3. CDR1 and CDR2 (germline): SGHTA, FQGNSA.

This chain joins TRBV4-1 and TRBJ2-1; D possibly matches TRBD1 or TRBD2 (6 bases each). The CDR3 is 14 amino acids. CDR1 and CDR2 (germline): MGHRA, YSYEKL. Trimming removed 4 bases at V and 4 bases at J, with 11 bases between. As DNA, the CDR3 is TGCGCCAGCAGCCCATCGGGGGCGTACAATGAGCAGTTCTTC. Translated: CASSPSGAYNEQFF.

Only a few counts were recorded for this clone. The rearrangement uses TRBV27 and TRBJ2-1; D call uncertain. The germline V gene has CDR1 MNHEY and CDR2 SMNVEV (reference sequence). This CDR3 is 16 amino acids long. Trimming removed 0 bases from V and 6 bases from J, with 15 bases in between. The CDR3: CASSLSPGALSNEQFF. Here the CDR3 DNA reads TGTGCCAGCAGTTTATCACCGGGTGCCCTCTCCAATGAGCAGTTCTTC.

The CDR3 bases are TGTGCCAGCAGCCCGACAGGGGTACACTACGAGCAGTACTTC. Protein: CASSPTGVHYEQYF. The rearrangement links TRBV6-5 to TRBJ2-7; TRBD1 matches 8 bases. In germline, CDR1 is MNHEY, CDR2 SVGAGI. The junction had 7 bases not matched to a gene; V was cut back by 6 bases and J by 3 bases. The CDR3 consists of 14 residues.

This clone was found a few times. V gene TRBV29-1 combines with J gene TRBJ2-7, with D perhaps TRBD2 (6 bases). The germline V gene has CDR1 SQVTM and CDR2 ANQGSEA. The CDR3 spans 13 residues. V was cut by 6 bases and J by 2 bases, with 14 bases left in between. CDR3 residues: CSVTGTQTYEQYF. The CDR3 nucleotides read TGCAGCGTAACCGGGACTCAGACCTACGAGCAGTACTTC.

This clone showed up just a few times. The rearrangement links TRBV11-2 to TRBJ2-5; 8 bases align to TRBD1. The trim removed 2 bases at V and 5 bases at J, leaving 7 bases unmatched. The CDR3 runs to 15 residues. Germline V lookup: CDR1 SGHAT, CDR2 FQNNGV. CDR3 in amino acids: CASSLSTGVFETQYF. The CDR3 DNA follows: TGTGCCAGCAGCTTATCGACAGGGGTGTTTGAGACCCAGTACTTC.

This clone was seen more than once but under ten times. The chain uses TRBV6-6 and TRBJ2-1; 10 bases are shared with TRBD2. The CDR3 is made up of 16 amino acids. V dropped 6 bases and J dropped 9; count of bases not matched to a gene: 14. Germline V CDR1 and CDR2: MNHNY, SVGAGI (reference sequence). In DNA, the CDR3 is TGTGCCAGCAGCCCCCTAGCGGGAGAGGTCTTCGCTGAGCAGTTCTTC. It is translated as CASSPLAGEVFAEQFF.

The chain carries TRBV7-9 and TRBJ2-7; possible D gene TRBD2, 6 bases. Germline V lookup: CDR1 SEHNR, CDR2 FQNEAQ (reference sequence). This CDR3 contains 16 residues. V was shortened by 4 bases and J by 7 bases, with 23 bases between the two germline ends. CDR3 sequence: CASSSGSGPRLWEQYF. The CDR3 coding sequence is TGTGCCAGCAGCTCAGGGAGCGGGCCCCGTTTATGGGAGCAGTACTTC.

This sequence joins TRBV9 and TRBJ1-4, with 7 bases aligning to TRBD1. After removal of 4 bases from V and 6 bases from J, the junction contained 9 bases not matched to a gene. Germline CDR1 and CDR2: SGDLS and YYNGEE. The CDR3 is 15 residues long. The CDR3 loop is CASSSGQATYEKLFF. In DNA, the CDR3 is TGTGCCAGCAGCTCCGGACAGGCTACTTATGAAAAACTGTTTTTT.

This rearrangement joins TRBV9 to TRBJ2-7; D may match TRBD1 or TRBD2 (5 bases each). CDR1 SGDLS and CDR2 YYNGEE come from the germline V gene. This CDR3 comprises 15 residues. Trimming left V 4 bases short and J 4 bases short, with 18 bases between. The CDR3 loop is CASSLGPLSSYEQYF. Written as DNA, the CDR3 is TGTGCCAGCAGCTTGGGACCTTTATCCTCATACGAGCAGTACTTC.

The J gene is TRBJ2-1, the V gene TRBV6-1; 11 positions match TRBD2. The CDR3 contains 14 residues. Trimming cost V 7 bases and J 3 bases; bases outside gene matches: 2. The germline gives CDR1 MNHNS, CDR2 SASEGT. CDR3 protein: CASTLAGGYNEQFF. The CDR3 DNA reads as TGTGCCAGCACTCTAGCGGGGGGCTACAATGAGCAGTTCTTC.